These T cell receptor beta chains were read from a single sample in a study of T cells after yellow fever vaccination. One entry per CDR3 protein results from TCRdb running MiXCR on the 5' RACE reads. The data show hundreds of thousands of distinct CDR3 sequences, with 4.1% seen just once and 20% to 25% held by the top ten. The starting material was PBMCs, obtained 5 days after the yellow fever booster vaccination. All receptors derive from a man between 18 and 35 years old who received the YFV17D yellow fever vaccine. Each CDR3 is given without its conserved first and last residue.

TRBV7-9	ASSYGLAGDQETQY
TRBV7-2	ASSLQGTLRSGNQPQH
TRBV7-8	ASSTNRGTETQY
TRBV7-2	ASSLWGLAGASSYNEQF
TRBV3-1	ASSQNPGQGPHT
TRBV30	AWGYGGPGELF
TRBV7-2	ASSLARQGYGYT
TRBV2	ASQGGLQDTDTQY
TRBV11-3	ASSLAPPDWESEPPNGYT
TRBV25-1	ASSEGSGQETQY
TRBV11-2	ASSSFRLAQETQY
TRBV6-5	ASSYSMPVDTIY
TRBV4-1	ASNPRGTNTGELF
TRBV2	ASSSWTGTNEKLF
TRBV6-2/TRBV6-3	ASGDGNQPQH
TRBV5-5	ASSLEASGYEQY
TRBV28	ASSLSRGGEAF
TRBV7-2	ASSSTRNEKLF
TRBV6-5	ASSRGTVGTEAF
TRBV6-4	ASSVQGWGTEAF
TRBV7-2	ASSPGGVGYAGELF
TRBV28	ASSEIQGKTDTQY
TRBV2	ASSDPGQRHHQPQH
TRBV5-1	ASSPGVAGGPDTQY
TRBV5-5	ASSLPAGAIKQY
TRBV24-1	ATSDAGTPYNEQF
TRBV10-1	ASSDVLQGTQY
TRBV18	ASSPSGASSYNEQF
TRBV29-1	SVGGGGKLF
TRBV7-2	ASSRGDQAREQF
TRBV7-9	ASSSISLTF
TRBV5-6	ASSLDYKGTEAF
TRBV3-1	ATQGPGYEQY
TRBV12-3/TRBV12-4	ASGPGGLVKLF
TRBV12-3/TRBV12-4	ASSLGGSQY
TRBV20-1	SVAQRPGTQY
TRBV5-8	ASSLVGRVRDTQY
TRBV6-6	ASSLPRDLSSNQPQH
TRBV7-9	ASSLDGLREVEKLF
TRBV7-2	ASSFPANYGYT
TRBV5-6	ASSPRLGSREQF
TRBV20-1	SAGSPTDTQY
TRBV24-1	ATSGFFGDTQY
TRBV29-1	SVEATEAF
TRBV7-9	AIGSGTGYNSPLH
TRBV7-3	ASSSQGTGINGQF
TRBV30	AWNRDGGNQPQH
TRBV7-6	ASSLPYYSDTQY
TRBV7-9	ASSFFHGEGRNQPQH
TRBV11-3	ASSSKGGREY
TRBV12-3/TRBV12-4	ASSHSLAGGNTGELF
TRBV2	ASSGQATYEQY
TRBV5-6	ASSLLATYEQY